The source of this T cell receptor beta chain is a study of Tregs in tolerant kidney transplant recipients. The nonmyeloablative bone marrow transplants came from related graft donors, with transient mixed chimerism. The table came from immunoSEQ multiplex PCR; TCRdb's copy has only in-frame clones and leaves some out. The table lists approximately 90,000 clones, 80% to 95% of them singletons. The TCR originated in a human patient who received a combined kidney and bone marrow transplant. Among the T cells, some may be from the graft donor. Source: CD4+ T cells from blood (PBMCs), taken 12 months after the transplant.

Here the CDR3 DNA reads TGTGCCAGCAGCTGGACTTTTTCTTCCTACGAGCAGTACTTC. Amino acid sequence: CASSWTFSSYEQYF. V is TRBV5-6 and J is TRBJ2-7, with D perhaps TRBD2 (5 bases). Trimming removed 3 bases from V and 1 base from J, with 11 bases in between. The germline CDR1 and CDR2 sequences are SGHDT and YYEEEE. The CDR3 has 14 residues.